Following are 32 T cell receptor beta chains from one sample sequenced in a study of immune heterogeneity within non-small cell lung tumors (dated by TCRdb to the late 2010s). For sequencing, a HiSeq X Ten was employed. The TCR beta CDR3 region was amplified with a multiplex PCR system whose first round ran for approximately 11 cycles using 32 V-gene forward primers and 13 J-gene reverse primers. The raw public reads went through TCRdb reprocessing: fastp at Q25, MiXCR clone calling, in-frame beta chains kept. CDR3 protein duplicates are merged, each entry listing the most common genes and DNA. The sample table records 9,900 or so distinct CDR3 sequences; approximately 25% of these occur just once. About a quarter of the sample lies in the top ten. Genomic DNA was extracted from bulk tumor tissue and used as the TCR template, and approximately 620 ng gDNA was amplified per sample. During surgery, multiple biopsies were taken from each primary tumor and placed as far apart as possible within the tumor mass. The study cohort was described as untreated and was composed of newly diagnosed NSCLC cases undergoing curative surgery.

What was sequenced was lung tumor tissue. The source of these receptors is a woman aged 45-65 years with non-small cell lung cancer.

By proportion, this clonotype is medium-sized (0.01 to 0.1%). This chain uses TRBV20-1 with TRBJ1-2, with a weak D call TRBD1 (5 bases). The CDR3 sequence is 13 residues long. The germline gives CDR1 DFQATT, CDR2 SNEGSKA (reference sequence). Trimming cost V 4 bases and J 7 bases, with 16 bases left between them. The CDR3: CSAIGREKGGYTF. The CDR3 DNA sequence: TGCAGTGCTATCGGCAGGGAGAAGGGTGGCTACACCTTC.

This clonotype rates as medium-sized. J is TRBJ1-6 and V is TRBV28; a weak D match, TRBD1 (6 bases). This CDR3 comprises 18 residues. V dropped 4 bases and J dropped 9 bases, with 25 bases sitting between them. The germline gives CDR1 MDHEN, CDR2 SYDVKM. The chain's CDR3 is CASSSGTRTLRRGSPLHF. Written as DNA, the CDR3 is TGTGCCAGCAGTTCCGGGACACGAACCCTCCGACGGGGTTCACCCCTCCACTTT.

This clonotype came up many times. The chain employs TRBV20-1 and TRBJ2-6; D is ambiguous. In germline, CDR1 is DFQATT, CDR2 SNEGSKA (reference sequence). This CDR3 is 14 amino acids long. The germline V and J ends were trimmed by 2 bases and 0 bases, with 5 bases remaining between them. CDR3: CSARHLSGANVLTF. The CDR3 bases are TGCAGTGCTAGACACCTCTCTGGGGCCAACGTCCTGACTTTC.

This clonotype was detected once. This may be a read error, as it is one base from a much larger clone. The genes are TRBV19 and TRBJ1-5, with no clear D. Germline CDR1 LNHDA, CDR2 SQIVND (reference sequence). The CDR3 has 15 residues. With 9 bases removed from V and 3 bases from J, the gap between germline ends came to 18 bases. The CDR3 nucleotides read TGTGCCAGCAGCCTCCCTGACGTATTCAATCAGCCCCAGCATTTT. Translation: CASSLPDVFNQPQHF.

Ten or more counts support this clonotype. The V gene is TRBV6-1, the J gene TRBJ1-6; tentatively, D is TRBD1 (6 bases). V dropped 7 bases and J dropped 10 bases, with 17 bases sitting between them. The CDR3 is 14 residues long. Germline V gene data show CDR1 as MNHNS and CDR2 as SASEGT. In DNA form, the CDR3 reads TGTGCCAGCATGGGGCCAAGGGGGTACTCACCCCTCCACTTT. Its protein product is CASMGPRGYSPLHF.

This clonotype occurred many times. The chain recombines TRBV7-3 with TRBJ2-2, with no clear D. Trimming removed 1 base at V and 5 bases at J, with 2 bases between. This CDR3 has 12 amino acids. Looked up from germline, CDR1 is SGHTA and CDR2 is FQGTGA. The CDR3 nucleotides are TGTGCCAGCAGCTTAAAGACCGGGGAGCTGTTTTTT. Amino acid sequence: CASSLKTGELFF.

Notes on this clonotype: Possible read error: a much larger clone is one base away. The rearrangement joins TRBV6-2 or TRBV6-3 to TRBJ2-1; D ambiguous. Per germline, CDR1 MNHEY and CDR2 SVGEGT. The length of the CDR3 is 13 residues. This chain's CDR3 is CASRVGMSNEQLF. The CDR3 nucleotides are TGTGCCAGCAGGGTAGGGATGAGCAATGAGCAGTTATTC.

This clonotype was seen repeatedly, ten times or more. This chain links TRBV12-3 or TRBV12-4 with TRBJ1-5; possibly TRBD1 for D (5 bases). CDR3 length: 13 amino acids. Trimming removed 6 bases at V and 2 bases at J, with 8 bases between. The CDR3 DNA follows: TGTGCCAGCAGCACGGGGGGCAATCAGCCCCAGCATTTT. Protein sequence: CASSTGGNQPQHF.

This clonotype was picked up a small number of times. The chain recombines TRBV12-3 or TRBV12-4 with TRBJ1-5, with a weak D call TRBD1 (5 bases). Trimming removed 5 bases from V and 5 bases from J, with 16 bases in between. The CDR3 spans 15 residues. The DNA for the CDR3 is TGTGCCAGCAGTCCCGCCGGGGGTTTCGATCAGCCCCAGCATTTT. Translation: CASSPAGGFDQPQHF.

This clonotype was counted a few times. The rearrangement joins TRBV7-9 to TRBJ1-3; no clear D. The CDR3 is 13 residues long. Germline values: CDR1 SEHNR, CDR2 FQNEAQ (reference sequence). V dropped 1 base and J dropped 4 bases, with 5 bases sitting between them. CDR3 loop: CASSLGQGNTIYF. The CDR3 nucleotides are TGTGCCAGCAGCTTAGGACAAGGAAACACCATATATTTT.

The chain carries TRBV5-4 and TRBJ2-7, with D possibly being TRBD2 (6 bases). Germline V CDR1 and CDR2: SGHNT, YYREEE (reference sequence). Trimming removed 2 bases at V and 0 bases at J, with 15 bases between. The CDR3 has 16 amino acids. The CDR3 sequence is CASSFTRAGYSYEQYF. The CDR3 DNA follows: TGTGCCAGCAGCTTTACAAGGGCGGGGTACTCCTACGAGCAGTACTTC.

As concerns this clonotype: A read error may explain this, as a much larger clone is one base away. The V call is TRBV24-1, the J call TRBJ1-6; D unclear. Germline CDR1 and CDR2: KGHDR and SFDVKD. CDR3 size: 14 residues. CDR3 amino acids: CATSDGSCNSPLHF. The DNA of the CDR3 is TGTGCCACCAGTGATGGCTCCTGTAATTCACCCCTCCACTTT.

This clonotype has ten or more counts. J is TRBJ1-5 and V is TRBV2; unclear D gene. The germline V gene encodes CDR1 SNHLY and CDR2 FYNNEI. This CDR3 spans 14 amino acids. Trimming took off 3 bases at V and 0 bases at J, with 6 bases between the two ends. Written as DNA, the CDR3 is TGTGCCAGCAGTGATCCGGGTAGCAATCAGCCCCAGCATTTT. It translates to CASSDPGSNQPQHF.

There are many counts of this clonotype. The chain is built from TRBV11-2 and TRBJ1-2; D unresolved. This CDR3 is 15 amino acids long. Germline assignment: CDR1 SGHAT and CDR2 FQNNGV. The germline V and J ends were trimmed by 1 base and 8 bases, with 17 bases remaining between them. The CDR3 is CASSLGQDPPTGYTF. The CDR3 DNA reads as TGTGCCAGCAGCTTAGGTCAGGACCCCCCGACAGGCTACACCTTC. The full variable domain, rest sourced from reference TRBV11-2 and TRBJ1-2, is EAGVAQSPRYKIIEKRQSVAFWCNPISGHATLYWYQQILGQGPKLLIQFQNNGVVDDSQLPKDRFSAERLKGVDSTLKIQPAKLEDSAVYLCASSLGQDPPTGYTFGSGTRLTVV.

The V gene is TRBV9, the J gene TRBJ2-7; maybe TRBD2 (6 bases). Germline loops: CDR1 SGDLS, CDR2 YYNGEE. Trimming took 3 bases from V and 3 from J, leaving 16 bases between them. The CDR3 extends over 15 amino acids. The CDR3 region has the DNA TGTGCCAGCAGCGCAGCAGCTAGCGTGGGCTACGAGCAGTACTTC. The encoded protein is CASSAAASVGYEQYF.

Note on this clonotype: A junction end diverges from the germline sequence, so it may reflect a read error. The chain carries TRBV29-1 and TRBJ2-2, with a weak D call TRBD2 (5 bases). Germline CDR1 SQVTM, CDR2 ANQGSEA. The CDR3 has 15 residues. The CDR3: CSVRFGSHLTGELFF. The CDR3 DNA follows: TGCAGCGTCCGCTTCGGCAGCCACCTCACCGGGGAGTTGTTTTTT.

Concerning this clonotype: No conserved phenylalanine or tryptophan is present at the end of the CDR3, so a read error is the likely explanation. Because the CDR3's place on the DNA is in doubt, the DNA is left out and the CDR3 is given as listed by TCRdb. The rearrangement uses TRBV20-1 and TRBJ2-3; the table's TRBD1 call for D was not verified on the DNA. The CDR3 has 14 residues if both end residues are counted. Per the germline V gene, CDR1 is DFQATT and CDR2 is SNEGSKA (reference sequence). The CDR3 sequence is CSASRGPNEQYFGP.

This clonotype was picked up many times. The chain couples TRBV28 to TRBJ1-5; D uncertain. CDR1 and CDR2 (germline): MDHEN, SYDVKM. The V end was cut by 4 bases, the J end by 6 bases, with 19 bases between. The CDR3 covers 16 residues. DNA for the CDR3: TGTGCCAGCAGTTCTCCCTCTAGGCGGCTCAGTCAGCCCCAGCATTTT. Amino acids: CASSSPSRRLSQPQHF. The full variable domain, in which reference TRBV28 and TRBJ1-5 provide the parts outside the CDR3, is DVKVTQSSRYLVKRTGEKVFLECVQDMDHENMFWYRQDPGLGLRLIYFSYDVKMKEKGDIPEGYSVSREKKERFSLILESASTNQTSMYLCASSSPSRRLSQPQHFGDGTRLSIL.

With regard to this clonotype: Sequence at one end of the junction differs from germline and may be a read error. The chain has TRBV5-8 and TRBJ1-4, with D unclear. Germline CDR1 is SGHTS and CDR2 is YDEGEE. The CDR3 loop spans 17 amino acids. CDR3 in amino acids: CASSLFLFTSRDEKLVF. The CDR3 region has the DNA TGTGCCAGCAGCTTGTTTCTTTTTACATCCAGAGATGAAAAACTGGTTTTT.

This clonotype is medium-sized (0.01 to 0.1%) in the sample. The chain couples TRBV11-2 to TRBJ2-2; no clear D. This CDR3 is built from 15 residues. Trimming stripped 4 bases from V and 0 bases from J, with 9 bases between. CDR1 is SGHAT and CDR2 is FQNNGV in the germline V gene. The CDR3 protein is CASSSWLPNTGELFF. For the CDR3, the DNA is TGTGCCAGCAGCTCGTGGCTGCCGAACACCGGGGAGCTGTTTTTT.

Comments on this clonotype: This sequence may be a read error, since a much larger clone differs from it by one base. This chain uses TRBV24-1 with TRBJ2-4, with TRBD1 matching 9 bases. CDR1 and CDR2 from the germline V gene are KGHDR and SFDVKD. J lost 7 bases, V lost 5 bases, and 8 bases had no gene match. The length of the CDR3 is 15 residues. Here the CDR3 DNA reads TGTGCCACCAGTGGTACCGGGACAGGGACTAACATTCAGTACTTC. It codes for CATSGTGTGTNIQYF.

This clonotype was counted at least ten times. J is TRBJ2-7 and V is TRBV27; no definite D call. This CDR3 has 13 residues. Looked up from germline, CDR1 is MNHEY and CDR2 is SMNVEV (reference sequence). The germline V and J ends were trimmed by 11 bases and 0 bases, with 14 bases remaining between them. CDR3 protein: CASARASSYEQYF. The CDR3 region has the DNA TGTGCCTCTGCAAGGGCGAGCTCCTACGAGCAGTACTTC.

This clonotype was recorded a few times. J is TRBJ2-1 and V is TRBV30; a possible D gene is TRBD2 (5 bases). V shed 0 bases and J shed 4 bases, with 7 bases lying between them. Germline CDR1 reads GTSNPN; CDR2 reads SVGIG (reference sequence). The CDR3 has 13 residues. The CDR3 nucleotides read TGTGCCTGGAGTGTAGGAGGATACAATGAGCAGTTCTTC. It translates to CAWSVGGYNEQFF.

CDR3 sequence (DNA): TGTGCCAGTAGTATCGGAGTTGGAAGCTACGAGCAGTACTTC. Translated: CASSIGVGSYEQYF. This chain connects TRBV19 to TRBJ2-7; D gene ambiguous. From germline, CDR1 is LNHDA and CDR2 SQIVND (reference sequence). The CDR3 covers 14 residues. The V end lost 3 bases, the J end lost 3 bases, and 12 bases lay between the germline ends.

Ten or more counts support this clonotype. The chain has TRBV20-1 and TRBJ2-1; TRBD1 aligns across 9 bases. With V trimmed by 3 bases and J by 4 bases, 10 bases remained unmatched. The CDR3 runs 16 residues. CDR1 is DFQATT, CDR2 SNEGSKA, per germline (reference sequence). In nucleotides, the CDR3 is TGCAGTGCTAGTAGACAGGGGGACGTCTCATACAATGAGCAGTTCTTC. It specifies CSASRQGDVSYNEQFF.

Concerning this clonotype itself: A much more abundant neighbour one base away suggests this may be a read error. The V call is TRBV5-5, the J call TRBJ2-3, with D hard to call. CDR1 SGHKS and CDR2 YYEKEE come from the germline V gene (reference sequence). The CDR3 consists of 14 residues. The CDR3 nucleotides read TGTGCCTCCGCCCTGGGGTACCTCACAGATACGAAGTATTTT. Translated: CASALGYLTDTKYF.

In this sample, this clonotype turned up many times. V gene TRBV10-1 combines with J gene TRBJ2-1; 10 nucleotides match TRBD2. Per germline, CDR1 WNHNN and CDR2 SYGVQD (reference sequence). Trimming removed 8 bases from V and 6 bases from J; junction bases left unmatched: 7. The CDR3 consists of 14 residues. CDR3 DNA sequence: TGCGCCAGCGACCAGCGGGGGGGCCCCAATGAGCAGTTCTTC. It specifies CASDQRGGPNEQFF.

With regard to this clonotype: Given a much more abundant clone one base away, this may be a read error. The chain joins TRBV28 to TRBJ1-3; a weak D match, TRBD1 (6 bases). Germline-derived CDR1 and CDR2 are MDHEN and SYDVKM. V lost 3 bases, J lost 8 bases, and 14 bases lay in between. The CDR3 extends over 14 amino acids. The CDR3 is CASSFGTRWDTIYF. The CDR3 DNA sequence: TGTGCCAGCAGTTTCGGGACACGATGGGACACCATATATTTT.

This chain joins TRBV12-3 or TRBV12-4 and TRBJ2-6, with unresolved D. V lost 3 bases to trimming and J lost 0 bases, with 9 bases between them. The CDR3 totals 16 residues. The CDR3 coding sequence is TGTGCCAGCAGTTTTCTGCGGACCTCTGGGGCCAACGTCCTGACTTTC. It encodes CASSFLRTSGANVLTF.

In its sample, this clonotype was seen a few times. The V call is TRBV6-4, the J call TRBJ2-3; 8 bases agree with TRBD1. From germline, CDR1 is MRHNA and CDR2 SNTAGT. The J segment lost 4 bases and the V segment lost 6 bases, leaving 6 bases of the junction unmatched. This CDR3 comprises 14 residues. CDR3 nucleotides: TGTGCCAGCAGCGACAGGGGTTTCGCAGATACGCAGTATTTT. The encoded protein is CASSDRGFADTQYF.

The chain employs TRBV6-5 and TRBJ2-1; 15 bases are a match to TRBD2. V dropped 4 bases and J dropped 9; count of bases not matched to a gene: 10. This CDR3 comprises 17 residues. The germline V gene encodes CDR1 MNHEY and CDR2 SVGAGI. The CDR3 spells CASSSRRGGLAGGEQFF. The CDR3 DNA sequence: TGTGCCAGCAGTTCAAGGAGGGGGGGACTAGCGGGAGGTGAGCAGTTCTTC.

By proportion, this clonotype is medium-sized. The V call is TRBV18, the J call TRBJ1-2, with D possibly being TRBD1 (6 bases). The CDR3 length is 15 residues. Per the germline V gene, CDR1 is KGHSH and CDR2 is LQKENI. V was clipped by 2 bases and J by 8 bases, with 18 bases between them. The CDR3 spells CASSPTASGAGGYTF. As DNA, the CDR3 is TGTGCCAGCTCACCAACCGCCTCGGGGGCCGGGGGCTACACCTTC.